The clone carrying this TCR beta chain occurred a few times. Its antigen is unknown. This sample was taken from a study of OX40 agonist ivuxolimab in advanced cancers. Across the study: Of the participants, about 40% had some prior anti-PD-1, anti-PD-L1 or anti-CTLA-4 therapy, which was allowed.

This table comes from immunoSEQ multiplex PCR, and its TCRdb copy is limited to in-frame clones, with some not included. This sample has about 54,000 clones, with just over 90% found just once. Study-wide findings and caveats: At 0.1 to 3.0 mg/kg and by week 6, CD4+ and CD8+ T cells in the blood had expanded clonally. What antigens the expanded peripheral T cells recognized was never established. There were also nonresponders showing low normalized T-cell clonal expansion.

This CDR3 has 13 residues. Trimming shortened V by 9 bases and J by 5 bases, and 14 bases separated the two germline ends. CDR1 and CDR2 from the germline V gene are LNHDA and SQIVND (reference sequence). The chain combines TRBV19 with TRBJ1-5; the D gene is possibly TRBD1 (6 bases). The TCR was taken from an adult with an advanced solid tumor such as melanoma, head and neck, liver or kidney cancer. Sequencing used CD4+ or CD8+ T cells sorted from blood, obtained in a trial of the OX40 agonist ivuxolimab. The CDR3: CASQGSGYQPQHF. The DNA of the CDR3 is TGTGCCAGCCAGGGGTCTGGGTATCAGCCCCAGCATTTT.